These 3 T cell receptor beta chains share one sample of origin, sequenced in a study of blood T cell repertoires in COVID-19. The method was immunoSEQ multiplex PCR; TCRdb's version includes in-frame clones alone and lacks a portion of them. The table includes roughly 26,000 clones, around 67% detected once. Material for sequencing was peripheral blood. The receptors here all came from a man in his sixties with active or convalescent COVID-19.

This chain connects TRBV27 to TRBJ2-3; TRBD2 is a possible D gene (6 bases). The germline V gene encodes CDR1 MNHEY and CDR2 SMNVEV (reference sequence). The CDR3 has 15 residues. V shed 2 bases and J shed 3 bases, with 12 bases lying between them. For the CDR3, the DNA is TGTGCCAGCAGTTTAGTATACGGGGGAACAGATACGCAGTATTTT. Amino acid sequence: CASSLVYGGTDTQYF.

The V call is TRBV27, the J call TRBJ2-4; D is perhaps TRBD1 (5 bases). CDR3 size: 17 residues. The germline V gene has CDR1 MNHEY and CDR2 SMNVEV (reference sequence). The V and J ends lost 6 bases and 0 bases respectively, with 18 bases between them. CDR3 protein: CASRSIGAIIAKNIQYF. In DNA form, the CDR3 reads TGTGCCAGCAGGTCGATTGGGGCCATTATAGCCAAAAACATTCAGTACTTC.

This clone was observed a handful of times. This sequence joins TRBV6-2 or TRBV6-3 and TRBJ1-2, with TRBD1 as a possible D gene (6 bases). V lost 0 bases, J lost 3 bases, and 11 bases lay in between. CDR1 is MNHEY, CDR2 SVGEGT, per germline. The CDR3 spans 15 residues. CDR3 bases: TGTGCCAGCAGTTACTCCGGCAGGGGAGACTATGGCTACACCTTC. Its protein product is CASSYSGRGDYGYTF.